This TCR beta chain was recorded in a study of identical twins. General study points: A cross-sectional statistical analysis, not follow-up of the same donors, supported the conclusions. There were fewer insertions in abundant cord blood beta clonotypes, but memory repertoires showed no such pattern.

Template switching added a universal primer site, and cDNA bore unique molecular identifiers. TCRdb called the 5' RACE reads again in MiXCR, with one record for every CDR3 protein. Of around 300,000 distinct CDR3 sequences in the sample, approximately 8.5% were seen once. CDR1 LGHDT and CDR2 YNNKEL come from the germline V gene (reference sequence). V gave up 1 base and J gave up 5 bases; unmatched junction bases: 3. This CDR3 is 14 amino acids long. This clonotype was seen many times. What it binds is unknown. The same data also went into a second study, on yellow fever vaccine responses in identical twins.

The sequenced material came from memory (CD45RO+) T cells sorted from blood. The V and J genes are TRBV3-1 and TRBJ2-5; 8 bases map to TRBD2. This TCR was recovered from a woman under 30 in good health. Written as DNA, the CDR3 is TGTGCCAGCAGCCAAGCGGGGGGGTGGGAGACCCAGTACTTC. Its translation is CASSQAGGWETQYF.